Below are 20 T cell receptor beta chains sequenced from a single sample in a study of T cell responses to AZD1222 COVID-19 vaccine. Method: immunoSEQ multiplex PCR; TCRdb's copy keeps in-frame clones and lacks some. The data hold about 150,000 clones, with 90% to 95% observed a single time. Specimen: peripheral blood, collected 28 days after the second AZD1222 dose. Receptors originate from an adult who received the AZD1222 COVID-19 vaccine.

Here the CDR3 DNA reads TGTGCCAGCAGCTTAAGGGGTGCCAAAAACATTCAGTACTTC. Its translation is CASSLRGAKNIQYF. The chain carries TRBV5-6 and TRBJ2-4, with a weak D call TRBD1 (5 bases). The germline V gene encodes CDR1 SGHDT and CDR2 YYEEEE. This CDR3 region has 14 residues. V was pared by 2 bases and J by 1 base, with 7 bases between.

The chain employs TRBV6-5 and TRBJ1-6; the D is unclear. Trimming cost V 6 bases and J 9 bases, with 15 bases left between them. The CDR3 totals 14 residues. Germline lookup yields CDR1 MNHEY and CDR2 SVGAGI. Here the CDR3 reads CASRTISASSPLHF. The CDR3 bases are TGTGCCAGCAGGACTATAAGCGCGAGTTCACCCCTCCACTTT.

The gene calls are TRBV3-1 (or the pseudogene TRBV3-2) and TRBJ2-3; the D is unclear. The germline V gene has CDR1 LGHDT and CDR2 YNNKEL (reference sequence). This CDR3 contains 14 residues. The V end lost 1 base, the J end lost 0 bases, and 5 bases lay between the germline ends. The CDR3 coding sequence is TGTGCCAGCAGCCAAGGGCTAAGCACAGATACGCAGTATTTT. Translated, it gives CASSQGLSTDTQYF.

This sequence joins TRBV30 and TRBJ2-1; 11 bases map to TRBD2. V trimming: 0 bases; J trimming: 9 bases; junction bases outside the gene matches: 4. Germline loops: CDR1 GTSNPN, CDR2 SVGIG (reference sequence). The CDR3 length is 14 residues. CDR3 protein: CAWSVGLAGGEQFF. The CDR3 DNA follows: TGTGCCTGGAGTGTAGGGCTAGCGGGAGGTGAGCAGTTCTTC.

This chain connects TRBV19 to TRBJ1-2; D is uncertain. The CDR3 consists of 15 residues. V lost 6 bases and J 1 base, leaving 15 bases between the germline ends. Germline CDR1 is LNHDA and CDR2 is SQIVND (reference sequence). The CDR3 region has the DNA TGTGCCAGTAGCCCTGAGGCAGACAATAACTATGGCTACACCTTC. This encodes CASSPEADNNYGYTF.

The V and J genes are TRBV27 and TRBJ1-1, with D tentatively TRBD1 (5 bases). The V gene's germline CDR1 is MNHEY and CDR2 SMNVEV (reference sequence). V lost 1 base and J lost 7, with 25 bases in between. The length of the CDR3 is 18 residues. For the CDR3, the DNA is TGTGCCAGCAGTTTATATAAATGGGCAGGGTGGGAGTCTGGTGAAGCTTTCTTT. Translating gives CASSLYKWAGWESGEAFF.

This chain connects TRBV5-4 to TRBJ1-1; TRBD1 aligns across 10 bases. Germline trimming cut 2 bases from V and 7 bases from J; bases unmatched to any gene: 8. The germline V gene encodes CDR1 SGHNT and CDR2 YYREEE (reference sequence). The CDR3 is made up of 15 amino acids. CDR3 sequence (DNA): TGTGCCAGCAGCTTTGGTGACAGGGGGCGCAGTGAAGCTTTCTTT. As protein: CASSFGDRGRSEAFF. The full variable domain, with the rest looked up from reference TRBV5-4 and TRBJ1-1, is ETGVTQSPTHLIKTRGQQVTLRCSSQSGHNTVSWYQQALGQGPQFIFQYYREEENGRGNFPPRFSGLQFPNYSSELNVNALELDDSALYLCASSFGDRGRSEAFFGQGTRLTVV.

The CDR3 reads CASSDGGNNQPQHF. The CDR3 DNA reads as TGTGCCAGCTCCGATGGGGGGAACAATCAGCCCCAGCATTTT. The chain couples TRBV5-4 to TRBJ1-5, with a weak D call TRBD1 (5 bases). Trimming removed 7 bases at V and 3 bases at J, with 14 bases between. This CDR3 region has 14 residues. Germline loops: CDR1 SGHNT, CDR2 YYREEE (reference sequence).

The J gene is TRBJ1-5, the V gene TRBV28; 8 bases agree with TRBD1. The CDR3 spans 15 residues. Germline CDR1 and CDR2: MDHEN and SYDVKM. J gave up 3 bases and V 6 bases, and 7 bases lay outside the gene matches. The CDR3 DNA reads as TGTGCCAGCAGCCGGTGGACAGGGAACAATCAGCCCCAGCATTTT. The encoded protein is CASSRWTGNNQPQHF.

The chain uses TRBV19 and TRBJ2-2; no definite D call. The V and J ends lost 9 bases and 5 bases respectively, with 13 bases between them. The CDR3 length is 13 residues. Germline CDR1 LNHDA, CDR2 SQIVND (reference sequence). The chain's CDR3 is CASTGPLTGELFF. The CDR3 DNA follows: TGTGCCAGCACCGGGCCCTTAACCGGGGAGCTGTTTTTT.

The rearrangement uses TRBV5-1 and TRBJ2-7, with D perhaps TRBD1 or TRBD2 (5 bases each). CDR1 and CDR2 (germline): SGHRS, YFSETQ. V dropped 0 bases and J dropped 3 bases, with 13 bases sitting between them. This CDR3 region has 15 residues. CDR3 sequence: CASSLGRWGYYEQYF. In nucleotides, the CDR3 is TGCGCCAGCAGCTTGGGACGGTGGGGGTACTACGAGCAGTACTTC.

This chain uses TRBV4-1 with TRBJ2-2, with D possibly called TRBD1 or TRBD2 (5 bases each). Germline V gene sequence: CDR1 MGHRA, CDR2 YSYEKL. The CDR3 is 15 residues long. V lost 3 bases, J lost 5 bases, and 13 bases lay in between. This chain's CDR3 is CASSHAGGRTGELFF. The CDR3 nucleotides read TGCGCCAGCAGCCACGCTGGGGGAAGGACCGGGGAGCTGTTTTTT.

This chain links TRBV15 with TRBJ2-5; D call uncertain. Germline loops: CDR1 LNHNV, CDR2 YYDKDF (reference sequence). This CDR3 comprises 12 residues. V dropped 2 bases and J dropped 2 bases, with 3 bases sitting between them. The CDR3 here is CATSRLQETQYF. DNA of the CDR3: TGTGCCACCAGCAGATTGCAAGAGACCCAGTACTTC.

The chain recombines TRBV6-1 with TRBJ2-7, with no clear D. Germline-derived CDR1 and CDR2 are MNHNS and SASEGT. V was shortened by 0 bases and J by 6 bases, with 12 bases between the two germline ends. The CDR3 sequence is 14 residues long. The DNA for the CDR3 is TGTGCCAGCAGTGAAGCGGCAGTACCATCCGAGCAGTACTTC. Protein sequence: CASSEAAVPSEQYF.

The chain has TRBV5-1 and TRBJ2-1, with TRBD2 matching 8 bases. The length of the CDR3 is 15 residues. The V and J ends lost 3 bases and 4 bases, in that order; junction bases with no gene match: 6. Germline assignment: CDR1 SGHRS and CDR2 YFSETQ. In DNA, the CDR3 is TGCGCCAGCAGCTGGACTGGGACTAGTTACAATGAGCAGTTCTTC. Its protein product is CASSWTGTSYNEQFF.

The J gene is TRBJ2-7, the V gene TRBV28, with a possible D match to TRBD2 (5 bases). Per the germline V gene, CDR1 is MDHEN and CDR2 is SYDVKM. This CDR3 region has 13 residues. Trimming took 5 bases from V and 9 from J, leaving 17 bases between them. The CDR3 nucleotides are TGTGCCAGCAGTCCTAGCTCCTTGGCTACGCAGTACTTC. Its protein is CASSPSSLATQYF.

The chain has TRBV2 and TRBJ2-1; D is possibly TRBD1 (6 bases). Germline loops: CDR1 SNHLY, CDR2 FYNNEI. V lost 8 bases and J 4 bases, leaving 15 bases between the germline ends. The CDR3 is 14 residues long. The CDR3 DNA sequence: TGTGCCAGCGTAGGACAGCAAAGATACAATGAGCAGTTCTTC. Amino acids: CASVGQQRYNEQFF. Variable domain in full (rest from reference TRBV2 and TRBJ2-1): EPEVTQTPSHQVTQMGQEVILRCVPISNHLYFYWYRQILGQKVEFLVSFYNNEISEKSEIFDDQFSVERPDGSNFTLKIRSTKLEDSAMYFCASVGQQRYNEQFFGPGTRLTVL.

V usage is TRBV6-5 and J usage is TRBJ2-3, with D possibly being TRBD2 (5 bases). The CDR3 is made up of 12 amino acids. V was trimmed by 6 bases and J by 6 bases, leaving 10 bases between them. Germline V gene data show CDR1 as MNHEY and CDR2 as SVGAGI. CDR3: CASRPLGDTQYF. CDR3 DNA sequence: TGTGCCAGCAGACCACTAGGGGATACGCAGTATTTT.

This clone has just one count. The rearrangement uses TRBV28 and TRBJ1-3, with 8 bases lining up with TRBD1. Germline-derived CDR1 and CDR2 are MDHEN and SYDVKM. The CDR3 extends over 13 amino acids. V lost 8 bases and J lost 5; bases outside the gene matches: 5. The CDR3 coding sequence is TGTGCCAGCGCACCAGGGGGCAGAAACACCATATATTTT. Its protein is CASAPGGRNTIYF.

The chain recombines TRBV30 with TRBJ2-7; TRBD1 agrees at 7 bases. This CDR3 has 15 amino acids. V was pared by 0 bases and J by 5 bases, with 10 bases of the junction left unmatched. CDR1 is GTSNPN and CDR2 is SVGIG in the germline V gene (reference sequence). The CDR3 DNA is TGTGCCTGGAGTGTCCTCCCGACAGGGTCGGACGAGCAGTACTTC. Amino acids: CAWSVLPTGSDEQYF.